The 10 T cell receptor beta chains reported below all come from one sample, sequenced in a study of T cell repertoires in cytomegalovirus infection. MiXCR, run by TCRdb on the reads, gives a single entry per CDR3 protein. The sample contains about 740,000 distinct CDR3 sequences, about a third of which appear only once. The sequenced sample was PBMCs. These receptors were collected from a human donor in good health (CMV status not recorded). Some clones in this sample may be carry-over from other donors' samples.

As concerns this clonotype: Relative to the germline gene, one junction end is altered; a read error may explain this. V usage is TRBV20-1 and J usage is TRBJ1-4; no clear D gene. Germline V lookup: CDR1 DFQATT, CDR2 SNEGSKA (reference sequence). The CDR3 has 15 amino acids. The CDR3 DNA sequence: TGCAGTGCTAGAGGGACCAGGCCAACTAATGAAATACTGTTTTTT. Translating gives CSARGTRPTNEILFF.

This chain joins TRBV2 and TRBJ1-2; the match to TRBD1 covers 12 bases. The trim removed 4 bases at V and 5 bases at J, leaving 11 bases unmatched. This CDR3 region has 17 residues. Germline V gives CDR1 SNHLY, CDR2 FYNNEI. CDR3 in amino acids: CASSASRDRGRFYGYTF. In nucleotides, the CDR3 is TGTGCCAGCAGTGCGTCCCGGGACAGGGGGCGCTTTTATGGCTACACCTTC. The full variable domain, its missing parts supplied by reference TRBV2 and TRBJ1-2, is EPEVTQTPSHQVTQMGQEVILRCVPISNHLYFYWYRQILGQKVEFLVSFYNNEISEKSEIFDDQFSVERPDGSNFTLKIRSTKLEDSAMYFCASSASRDRGRFYGYTFGSGTRLTVV.

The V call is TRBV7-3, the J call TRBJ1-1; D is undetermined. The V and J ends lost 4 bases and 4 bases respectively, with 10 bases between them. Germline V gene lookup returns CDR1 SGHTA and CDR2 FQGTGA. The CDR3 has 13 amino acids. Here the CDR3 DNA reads TGTGCCAGCAGCTCACCCCCGATCACTGAAGCTTTCTTT. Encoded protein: CASSSPPITEAFF.

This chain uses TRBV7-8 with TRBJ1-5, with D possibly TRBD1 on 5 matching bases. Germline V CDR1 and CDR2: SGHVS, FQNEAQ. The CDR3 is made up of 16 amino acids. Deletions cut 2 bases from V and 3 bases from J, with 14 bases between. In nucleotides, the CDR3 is TGTGCCAGCAGCTTATTCGGGGACGGTAACAATCAGCCCCAGCATTTT. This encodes CASSLFGDGNNQPQHF.

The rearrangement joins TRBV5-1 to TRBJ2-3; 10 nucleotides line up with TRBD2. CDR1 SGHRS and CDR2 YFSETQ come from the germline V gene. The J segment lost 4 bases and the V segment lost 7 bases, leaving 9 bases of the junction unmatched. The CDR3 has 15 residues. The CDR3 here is CASSASGGLPDTQYF. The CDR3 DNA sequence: TGCGCCAGCTCCGCTAGCGGGGGCCTCCCAGATACGCAGTATTTT.

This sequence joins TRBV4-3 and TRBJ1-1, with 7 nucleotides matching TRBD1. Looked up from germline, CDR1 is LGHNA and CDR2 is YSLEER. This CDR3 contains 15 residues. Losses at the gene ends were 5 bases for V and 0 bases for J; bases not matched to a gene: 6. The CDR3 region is CASSFLQGLNTEAFF. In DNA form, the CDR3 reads TGCGCCAGCAGCTTCCTACAGGGGTTGAACACTGAAGCTTTCTTT.

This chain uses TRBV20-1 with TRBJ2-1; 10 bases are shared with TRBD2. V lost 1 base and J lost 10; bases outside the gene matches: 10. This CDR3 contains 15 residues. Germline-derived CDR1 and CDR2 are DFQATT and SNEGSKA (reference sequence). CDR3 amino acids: CSARATLAGVWEQFF. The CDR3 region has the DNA TGCAGTGCTAGAGCTACTCTAGCGGGAGTATGGGAGCAGTTCTTC.

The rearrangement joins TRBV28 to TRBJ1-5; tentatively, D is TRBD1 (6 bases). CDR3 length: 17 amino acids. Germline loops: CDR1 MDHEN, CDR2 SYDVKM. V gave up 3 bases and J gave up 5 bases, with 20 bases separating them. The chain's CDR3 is CASSFALWGLADQPQHF. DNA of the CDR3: TGTGCCAGCAGTTTCGCGTTGTGGGGGCTCGCAGATCAGCCCCAGCATTTT.

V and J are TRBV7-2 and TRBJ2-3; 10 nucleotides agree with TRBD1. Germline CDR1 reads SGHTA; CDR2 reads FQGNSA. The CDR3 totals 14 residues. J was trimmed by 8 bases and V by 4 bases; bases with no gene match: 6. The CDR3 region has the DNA TGTGCCAGCAGCTCCGACAGGGGGCTTCTTACGCAGTATTTT. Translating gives CASSSDRGLLTQYF.

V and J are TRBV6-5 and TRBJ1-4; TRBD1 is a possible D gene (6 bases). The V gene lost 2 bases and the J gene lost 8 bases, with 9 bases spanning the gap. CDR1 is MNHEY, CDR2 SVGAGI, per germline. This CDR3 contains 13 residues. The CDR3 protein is CASSYVGGEKLFF. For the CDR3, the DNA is TGTGCCAGCAGTTACGTAGGGGGAGAAAAACTGTTTTTT.